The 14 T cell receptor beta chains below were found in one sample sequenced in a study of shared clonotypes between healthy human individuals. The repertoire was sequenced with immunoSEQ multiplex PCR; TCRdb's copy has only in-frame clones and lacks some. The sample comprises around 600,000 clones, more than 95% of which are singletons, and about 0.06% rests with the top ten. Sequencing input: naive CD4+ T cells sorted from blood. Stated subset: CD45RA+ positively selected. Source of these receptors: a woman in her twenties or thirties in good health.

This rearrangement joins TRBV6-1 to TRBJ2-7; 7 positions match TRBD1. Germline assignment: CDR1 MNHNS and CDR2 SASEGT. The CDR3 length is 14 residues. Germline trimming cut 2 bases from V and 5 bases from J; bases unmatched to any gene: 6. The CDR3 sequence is CASSEFVTGNEQYF. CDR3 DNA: TGTGCCAGCAGTGAATTTGTGACAGGGAACGAGCAGTACTTC.

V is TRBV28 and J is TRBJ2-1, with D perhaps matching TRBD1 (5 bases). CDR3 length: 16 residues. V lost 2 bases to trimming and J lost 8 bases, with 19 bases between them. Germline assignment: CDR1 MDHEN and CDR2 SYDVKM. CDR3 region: CASSLPEAAGHHEQFF. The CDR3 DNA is TGTGCCAGCAGTTTACCTGAGGCCGCAGGGCACCATGAGCAGTTCTTC.

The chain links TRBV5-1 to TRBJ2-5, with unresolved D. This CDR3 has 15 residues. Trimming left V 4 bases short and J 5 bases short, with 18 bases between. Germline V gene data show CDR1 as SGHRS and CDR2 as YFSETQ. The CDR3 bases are TGCGCCAGCAGCCGGACCGGAACGGACGGGGAGACCCAGTACTTC. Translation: CASSRTGTDGETQYF.

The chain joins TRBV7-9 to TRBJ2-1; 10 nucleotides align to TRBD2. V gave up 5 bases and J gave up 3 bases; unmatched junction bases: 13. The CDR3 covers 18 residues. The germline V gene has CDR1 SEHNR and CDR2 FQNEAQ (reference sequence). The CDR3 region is CASSTKKTSGKYYNEQFF. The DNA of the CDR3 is TGTGCCAGCAGCACCAAGAAAACTAGCGGGAAATACTACAATGAGCAGTTCTTC.

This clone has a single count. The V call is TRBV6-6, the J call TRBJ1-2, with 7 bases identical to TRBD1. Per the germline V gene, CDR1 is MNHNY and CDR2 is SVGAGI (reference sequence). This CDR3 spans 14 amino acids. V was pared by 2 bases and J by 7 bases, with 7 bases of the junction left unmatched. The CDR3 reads CASSYEAGGSGYTF. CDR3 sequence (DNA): TGTGCCAGCAGTTACGAGGCAGGGGGATCTGGCTACACCTTC.

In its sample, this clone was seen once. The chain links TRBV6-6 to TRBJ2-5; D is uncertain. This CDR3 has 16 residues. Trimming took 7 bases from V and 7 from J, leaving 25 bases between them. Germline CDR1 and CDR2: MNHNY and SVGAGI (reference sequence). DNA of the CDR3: TGTGCCAGCACCCGGGCCAACGCTGCACTACTGGGGACCCAGTACTTC. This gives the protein CASTRANAALLGTQYF.

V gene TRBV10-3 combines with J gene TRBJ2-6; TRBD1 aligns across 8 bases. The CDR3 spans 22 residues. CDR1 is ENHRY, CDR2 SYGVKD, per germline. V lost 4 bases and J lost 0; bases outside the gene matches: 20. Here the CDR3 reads CAISGSPGQTGVPSSGANVLTF. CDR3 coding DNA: TGTGCCATCAGTGGGTCCCCGGGGCAGACAGGGGTTCCAAGCTCTGGGGCCAACGTCCTGACTTTC.

CDR3 sequence: CAISESHRGRATLDTEAFF. As DNA, the CDR3 is TGTGCCATCAGTGAGTCACACAGGGGGCGGGCAACCTTAGACACTGAAGCTTTCTTT. J is TRBJ1-1 and V is TRBV10-3; 9 bases fit TRBD1. CDR3 size: 19 residues. Germline V gene lookup returns CDR1 ENHRY and CDR2 SYGVKD. V lost 0 bases to trimming and J lost 3 bases; unmatched junction nucleotides: 14.

The CDR3 reads CASSQDRGPGNTIYF. DNA of the CDR3: TGTGCCAGCAGCCAAGATCGGGGACCTGGAAACACCATATATTTT. The chain carries TRBV4-2 and TRBJ1-3, with D perhaps matching TRBD1 (5 bases). From germline, CDR1 is LGHNA and CDR2 YNFKEQ. The V end was cut by 0 bases, the J end by 2 bases, with 8 bases between. CDR3 length: 15 residues.

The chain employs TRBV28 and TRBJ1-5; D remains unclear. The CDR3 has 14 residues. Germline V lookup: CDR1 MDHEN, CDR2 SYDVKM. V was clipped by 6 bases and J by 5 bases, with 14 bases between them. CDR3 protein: CASSPPGWDQPQHF. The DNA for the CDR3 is TGTGCCAGCAGCCCTCCGGGATGGGATCAGCCCCAGCATTTT.

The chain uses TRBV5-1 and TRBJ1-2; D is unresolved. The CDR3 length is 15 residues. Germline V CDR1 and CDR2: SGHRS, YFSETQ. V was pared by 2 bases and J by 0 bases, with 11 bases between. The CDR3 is CASSLTAGANYGYTF. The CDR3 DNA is TGCGCCAGCAGCTTAACAGCGGGCGCTAACTATGGCTACACCTTC.

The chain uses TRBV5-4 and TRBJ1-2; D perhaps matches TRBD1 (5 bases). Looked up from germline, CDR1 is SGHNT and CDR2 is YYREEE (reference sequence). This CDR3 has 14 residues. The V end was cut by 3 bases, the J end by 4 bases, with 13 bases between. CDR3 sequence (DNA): TGTGCCAGCAGCTCCTCCGGGACCTTCTATGGCTACACCTTC. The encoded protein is CASSSSGTFYGYTF.

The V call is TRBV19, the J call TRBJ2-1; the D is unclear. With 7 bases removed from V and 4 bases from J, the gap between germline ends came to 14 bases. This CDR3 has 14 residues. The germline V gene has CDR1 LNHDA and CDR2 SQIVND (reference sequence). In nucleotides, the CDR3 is TGTGCCAGTACCCGACCAGGAGCTTACAATGAGCAGTTCTTC. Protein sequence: CASTRPGAYNEQFF.

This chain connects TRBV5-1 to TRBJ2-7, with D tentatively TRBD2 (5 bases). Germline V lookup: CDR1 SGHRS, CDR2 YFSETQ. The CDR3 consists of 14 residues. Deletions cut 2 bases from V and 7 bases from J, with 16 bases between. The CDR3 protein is CASSLLKGDLEQYF. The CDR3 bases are TGCGCCAGCAGCTTACTCAAGGGAGACCTGGAGCAGTACTTC.